A single T cell receptor beta chain is shown here with its context. What it recognizes is unknown. The sample is drawn from a study of Ad26.COV2.S vaccination and SARS-CoV-2 variants. V lost 6 bases to trimming and J lost 0 bases, with 22 bases between them. The CDR3 runs to 18 residues. The germline V gene encodes CDR1 LGHNA and CDR2 YNFKEQ. Profiling relied on immunoSEQ multiplex PCR, and the TCRdb table lists in-frame clones only, not all of them. The data show over 110,000 clones, about nine tenths seen once. Study results and limitations: With respect to non-spike TCR breadth, vaccine and placebo recipients were similar.

The chain employs TRBV4-2 and TRBJ2-3; either TRBD1 or TRBD2 may fit D (6 bases each). This receptor was taken from a human donor who had recovered from COVID-19. The sample here was peripheral blood, taken after recovery from COVID-19. The CDR3 bases are TGTGCCAGCAGGACAGCTACAGGGTCGGGGGAAAGCACAGATACGCAGTATTTT. Encoded protein: CASRTATGSGESTDTQYF.